These T cell receptor beta chains were read from a single sample in a study of OX40 agonist ivuxolimab in advanced cancers. Libraries were prepared by immunoSEQ multiplex PCR; TCRdb keeps only in-frame clonotypes and omits some of them. The repertoire includes about 98,000 clones, about 83% of them detected once, and approximately 0.5% sits in the top ten. Sequenced material: CD4+ or CD8+ T cells sorted from blood, taken in a trial of the OX40 agonist ivuxolimab. All receptors come from an adult with an advanced solid tumor such as melanoma, head and neck, liver or kidney cancer. The CDR3 runs from the conserved cysteine through the conserved F or W. The D gene is left open where the match is weak. The listing skips clone size in some rows; elsewhere it reads once, few, many or a size class.

J gene	clone size	D gene	V gene	CDR3 length	CDR3 DNA	CDR3 protein
TRBJ2-5	NA	TRBD1	TRBV9	15	TGTGCCAGCAGCCCAAGGACAGGGGCCCAAGAGACCCAGTACTTC	CASSPRTGAQETQYF
TRBJ2-4	NA	NA	TRBV7-2	17	TGTGCCAGCAGCTTAGTCGGGGGGCCTTCGGCCAAAAACATTCAGTACTTC	CASSLVGGPSAKNIQYF
TRBJ1-1	few	NA	TRBV14	15	TGTGCCAGCAGCCAAGAGAGTACAGGAGGGACTGAAGCTTTCTTT	CASSQESTGGTEAFF
TRBJ1-2	NA	TRBD1	TRBV28	13	TGTGCCAGCAGTTTAGGGACAGGGGGAGCTAAAACCTTC	CASSLGTGGAKTF
TRBJ2-5	once	TRBD1	TRBV5-5	15	TGTGCCAGCAGCCTACGGACAGGGGGCGCGGAGACCCAGTACTTC	CASSLRTGGAETQYF
TRBJ2-1	NA	NA	TRBV19	12	TGTGCCAGCGGTTCGGGCTTCAATGAGCAGTTCTTC	CASGSGFNEQFF
TRBJ2-1	NA	NA	TRBV20-1	10	TGCAGTGCTAGTGCCAATGAGCAGTTCTTC	CSASANEQFF
TRBJ1-1	NA	NA	TRBV6-1	13	TGTGCCAGCAGTGATGGGTCCTACACTGAAGCTTTCTTT	CASSDGSYTEAFF
TRBJ2-7	NA	TRBD1	TRBV7-8	14	TGTGCCAGCAGCTGGGACAGGGGCTCCTACGAGCAGTACTTC	CASSWDRGSYEQYF
TRBJ2-7	NA	NA	TRBV11-2	16	TGTGCCAGCAGCTTAGCTGTACGGTTTAGAGGCGACGAGCAGTACTTC	CASSLAVRFRGDEQYF
TRBJ2-7	once	NA	TRBV2	14	TGTGCCAGCAGTGAGGGGACACGGGCCTACGAGCAGTACTTC	CASSEGTRAYEQYF
TRBJ1-2	NA	NA	TRBV7-9	17	TGTGCCAGCAGCTTAGCGCGGGGTGCAGGGCAGCACTATGGCTACACCTTC	CASSLARGAGQHYGYTF
TRBJ1-4	NA	NA	TRBV15	14	TGTGCCACCAGCAGAGATGGCTTCCGGGAAAAACTGTTTTTT	CATSRDGFREKLFF
TRBJ1-1	NA	NA	TRBV11-2	15	TGTGCCAGCAGCCGCCCGATAGGATCGAACACTGAAGCTTTCTTT	CASSRPIGSNTEAFF
TRBJ2-1	NA	NA	TRBV19	14	TGTGCCAGTAGTATAGACACCCCTGGGGGGAAGCAGTTCTTC	CASSIDTPGGKQFF
TRBJ1-5	few	NA	TRBV28	15	TGTGCCAGCAGTCCAGGGACGGACCCCGGCGGGCCCCAGCATTTT	CASSPGTDPGGPQHF
TRBJ1-1	NA	NA	TRBV29-1	13	TGCAGCGTTGAAGGGGCCCGGGACGGTGAAGCTTTCTTT	CSVEGARDGEAFF
TRBJ1-4	NA	NA	TRBV6-1	14	TGTGCCGGAGGGACGGTTACAACTAATGAAAAACTGTTTTTT	CAGGTVTTNEKLFF
TRBJ1-2	once	TRBD1	TRBV5-1	13	TGCGCCAGCGGATTACAGGGGCAGTATGGCTACACCTTC	CASGLQGQYGYTF
TRBJ2-2	NA	NA	TRBV6-6	15	TGTGCCAGCAGTTCCCCGGGGGCTAACACCGGGGAGCTGTTTTTT	CASSSPGANTGELFF
TRBJ2-6	NA	NA	TRBV7-9	15	TGTGCCAGCAGCTCCTCGAGCTCTGGGGCCAACGTCCTGACTTTC	CASSSSSSGANVLTF
TRBJ2-1	NA	TRBD2	TRBV6-5	15	TGTGCCAGCAGCCCTACTAGTGGGGGGGTCTATGAGCAGTTCTTC	CASSPTSGGVYEQFF
TRBJ2-5	NA	NA	TRBV5-4	16	TGTGCCAGCAGCTCCTCGGGGGAACGAGCGAGAGAGACCCAGTACTTC	CASSSSGERARETQYF
TRBJ2-1	NA	NA	TRBV7-2	15	TGTGCCAGCAGCTCACTCCCGAGCTCCTACAATGAGCAGTTCTTC	CASSSLPSSYNEQFF
TRBJ1-1	NA	TRBD1	TRBV27	14	TGTGCCAGCAGTCAGGACAGGACCCGGACTGAAGCTTTCTTT	CASSQDRTRTEAFF
TRBJ2-3	once	NA	TRBV7-6	15	TGTGCCAGCAGCCAAGGGCCATGGGGCACAGATACGCAGTATTTT	CASSQGPWGTDTQYF
TRBJ2-1	NA	NA	TRBV18	14	TGTGCCACTTCCACGACAGGCCCCTACAATGAGCAGTTCTTC	CATSTTGPYNEQFF
TRBJ1-6	NA	NA	TRBV12-5	16	TGTGCTAGTGCCTCCACAGGGAGCTCCTATAATTCACCCCTCCACTTT	CASASTGSSYNSPLHF
TRBJ2-7	NA	NA	TRBV10-3	14	TGTGCCATCAGTGAAGCCCCCCGCGACTACGAGCAGTACTTC	CAISEAPRDYEQYF
TRBJ2-1	NA	NA	TRBV29-1	14	TGCAGCGTTGAACTGGGGGGCTCCTACAATGAGCAGTTCTTC	CSVELGGSYNEQFF
TRBJ2-5	NA	TRBD1	TRBV4-1	17	TGCGCCAGCAGCCAAAACACCGGGACAGGGGGCCAAGAGACCCAGTACTTC	CASSQNTGTGGQETQYF
TRBJ2-2	NA	NA	TRBV5-1	17	TGCGCCAGCAGCTTGCCACCTGGGGGGCAGGACACCGGGGAGCTGTTTTTT	CASSLPPGGQDTGELFF